The 13 T cell receptor beta chains in this list originate from one sample, sequenced in a study of regulatory T cells in long-lasting Graves disease (dated by TCRdb to 2020 to 2022). According to the study, the label for this sample's time point signals: persistent/refractory GD, antithyroid drugs over 5 years with positive TRAb. For both TCR sequencing and RNA sequencing, RNA was extracted from PBMCs in TRIzol. Receptor libraries were prepared by multiplex PCR. The listed sequencing device is Illumina HiSeq 4000. CDR3 regions were amplified by Arm-PCR with iRepertoire HTBI primers to construct TCR beta libraries. The public reads were reprocessed in TCRdb via fastp at Q25 and MiXCR, keeping in-frame beta chains. A single entry per CDR3 protein holds the most common genes and DNA from its merged rows. The sample contains under 450,000 distinct CDR3 sequences, less than 25% of them found a single time. Around 24% of the sample rests with the top ten.

The sample was peripheral blood mononuclear cells (PBMCs), taken when the disease was refractory, from a patient treated with antithyroid drugs. These receptors originate from a female donor with Graves disease.

There are many counts of this clonotype. The rearrangement links TRBV28 to TRBJ2-7; TRBD2 might be the D (6 bases). Trimming pared 6 bases from V and 4 bases from J, leaving 16 bases between. The CDR3 is 14 residues long. From germline, CDR1 is MDHEN and CDR2 SYDVKM. For the CDR3, the DNA is TGTGCCAGCAGGGCCCCGGGGCGGGGTTACGAGCAGTACTTC. This gives the protein CASRAPGRGYEQYF.

This clonotype was seen just once. This rearrangement joins TRBV20-1 to TRBJ1-4; possibly TRBD1 for D (6 bases). CDR1 and CDR2 from the germline V gene are DFQATT and SNEGSKA (reference sequence). The CDR3 is 16 residues long. Trimming pared 8 bases from V and 2 bases from J, leaving 21 bases between. CDR3 nucleotides: TGCAGTACTCGGACTAGGGGGTTTGGCACTAATGAAAAACTGTTTTTT. Translated: CSTRTRGFGTNEKLFF.

This clonotype has only a few counts. The rearrangement uses TRBV14 and TRBJ2-5; D gene uncertain. V was cut by 4 bases and J by 1 base, with 10 bases left in between. CDR3 size: 14 residues. Germline V lookup: CDR1 SGHDN, CDR2 FVKESK. CDR3 residues: CASSRYNLQETQYF. CDR3 nucleotide sequence: TGTGCCAGCAGCCGATATAACCTCCAAGAGACCCAGTACTTC. The whole variable domain, filled in from reference TRBV14 and TRBJ2-5, reads EAGVTQFPSHSVIEKGQTVTLRCDPISGHDNLYWYRRVMGKEIKFLLHFVKESKQDESGMPNNRFLAERTGGTYSTLKVQPAELEDSGVYFCASSRYNLQETQYFGPGTRLLVL.

The chain couples TRBV30 to TRBJ2-5; 10 bases are shared with TRBD1. There are 13 residues in the CDR3. From germline, CDR1 is GTSNPN and CDR2 SVGIG (reference sequence). V shed 3 bases, J shed 4 bases, and the junction held 2 bases outside the gene matches. CDR3 in amino acids: CAWRGQGTETQYF. In DNA, the CDR3 is TGTGCCTGGAGGGGACAGGGGACAGAGACCCAGTACTTC.

This clonotype showed up just a few times. The V and J genes are TRBV2 and TRBJ2-7, with 11 bases identical to TRBD1. V gave up 7 bases and J gave up 3 bases; unmatched junction bases: 8. The length of the CDR3 is 15 residues. CDR1 and CDR2 from the germline V gene are SNHLY and FYNNEI. CDR3 in DNA: TGTGCCAGCACCCCCCAGGGACAGGGGGACTACGAGCAGTACTTC. Protein product: CASTPQGQGDYEQYF. Complete variable domain (other parts from reference TRBV2 and TRBJ2-7): EPEVTQTPSHQVTQMGQEVILRCVPISNHLYFYWYRQILGQKVEFLVSFYNNEISEKSEIFDDQFSVERPDGSNFTLKIRSTKLEDSAMYFCASTPQGQGDYEQYFGPGTRLTVT.

A few counts support this clonotype. The chain carries TRBV29-1 and TRBJ2-5, with 7 bases that match TRBD1. The CDR3 is 14 amino acids. After removal of 1 base from V and 1 base from J, the junction contained 3 bases not matched to a gene. Germline lookup yields CDR1 SQVTM and CDR2 ANQGSEA. CDR3 sequence (DNA): TGCAGCGTTGAAGGGACAGGCGCCCAAGAGACCCAGTACTTC. Its translation is CSVEGTGAQETQYF.

Many counts were recorded for this clonotype. The chain recombines TRBV12-5 with TRBJ1-2; D unclear. The V end was cut by 1 base, the J end by 4 bases, with 7 bases between. The CDR3 contains 13 residues. The germline gives CDR1 LGHNT, CDR2 FRNRAP. The CDR3 DNA reads TGTGCTAGTGGTTTGGAGCCCGGCTATGGCTACACCTTC. This encodes CASGLEPGYGYTF.

The rearrangement links TRBV7-8 to TRBJ1-3; no firm D call. This CDR3 is 15 amino acids long. Germline V gene sequence: CDR1 SGHVS, CDR2 FQNEAQ. With 4 bases removed from V and 0 bases from J, the gap between germline ends came to 10 bases. The CDR3 loop is CASSSNPGSGNTIYF. In DNA form, the CDR3 reads TGTGCCAGCAGCTCGAACCCAGGCTCTGGAAACACCATATATTTT.

This sequence joins TRBV10-3 and TRBJ1-1, with a possible D match to TRBD1 (5 bases). Trimming took 11 bases from V and 7 from J, leaving 23 bases between them. CDR1 is ENHRY and CDR2 is SYGVKD in the germline V gene. This CDR3 is built from 14 residues. Written as DNA, the CDR3 is TGTGCCGCGCAAAGGAGGGGCTCCGATTATGAAGCTTTCTTT. Translated: CAAQRRGSDYEAFF.

The rearrangement links TRBV18 to TRBJ2-7; TRBD1 might be the D (6 bases). Germline CDR1 and CDR2: KGHSH and LQKENI. This CDR3 contains 15 residues. V lost 2 bases to trimming and J lost 5 bases, with 16 bases between them. The CDR3 coding sequence is TGTGCCAGCTCACCAAACAGGGCCATGGGCAACGAGCAGTACTTC. It yields the protein CASSPNRAMGNEQYF.

This chain links TRBV6-2 or TRBV6-3 with TRBJ1-5, with 10 bases fitting TRBD1. The J segment lost 6 bases and the V segment lost 7 bases, leaving 9 bases of the junction unmatched. The CDR3 is 15 residues long. Germline CDR1 and CDR2: MNHEY and SVGEGT. This CDR3 is CASTRDRGEFQPQHF. The CDR3 nucleotides are TGTGCCAGCACCCGGGACAGGGGAGAGTTTCAGCCCCAGCATTTT.

This chain connects TRBV7-2 to TRBJ2-3; D possibly corresponds to TRBD1 (6 bases). CDR1 and CDR2 from the germline V gene are SGHTA and FQGNSA. The CDR3 contains 16 residues. V gave up 6 bases and J gave up 0 bases, with 16 bases separating them. CDR3 nucleotide sequence: TGTGCCAGCAGTCGCGACAGGTCCCCTAGCACAGATACGCAGTATTTT. Its translation is CASSRDRSPSTDTQYF.

This clonotype was picked up a small number of times. The chain carries TRBV7-9 and TRBJ2-7; D is ambiguous. The V end lost 8 bases, the J end lost 7 bases, and 15 bases lay between the germline ends. The CDR3 length is 12 residues. Germline CDR1 SEHNR, CDR2 FQNEAQ (reference sequence). CDR3 residues: CASAITPWEQYF. In DNA, the CDR3 is TGTGCCAGCGCTATCACACCGTGGGAGCAGTACTTC.